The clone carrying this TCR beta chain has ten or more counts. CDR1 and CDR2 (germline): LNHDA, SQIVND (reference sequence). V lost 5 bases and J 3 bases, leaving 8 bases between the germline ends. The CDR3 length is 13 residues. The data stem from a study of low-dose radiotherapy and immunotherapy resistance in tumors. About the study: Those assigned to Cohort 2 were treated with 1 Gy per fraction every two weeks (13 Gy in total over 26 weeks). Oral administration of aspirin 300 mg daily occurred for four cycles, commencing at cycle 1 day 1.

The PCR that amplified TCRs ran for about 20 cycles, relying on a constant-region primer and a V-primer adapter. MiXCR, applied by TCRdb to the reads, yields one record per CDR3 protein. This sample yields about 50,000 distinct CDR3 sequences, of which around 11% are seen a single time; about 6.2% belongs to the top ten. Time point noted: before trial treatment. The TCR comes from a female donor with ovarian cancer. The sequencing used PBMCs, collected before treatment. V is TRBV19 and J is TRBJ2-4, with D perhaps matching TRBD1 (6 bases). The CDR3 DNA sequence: TGTGCCAGTAGTGAGGACAGCAAAAACATTCAGTACTTC. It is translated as CASSEDSKNIQYF.